This T cell receptor beta chain was sequenced in a study of vaccination effects on CD4 cells after COVID-19. Study-level background: Two-dose vaccination with either BNT162b2 or mRNA-1273 was given to the participants.

ViraFEST expansion of antigen-specific CD4+ T cells with viral peptide pools preceded sequencing. Following 10 days of culture, CD4+ T cells were isolated. All vaccine recipients tested negative for nucleocapsid antibodies and had never contracted SARS-CoV-2 infection. Sequencing used immunoSEQ multiplex PCR; TCRdb keeps in-frame clones, though not all of them. The top ten clones hold around 2.8% of a sample with tens of thousands of clones, less than 85% of them seen once. Worth noting for this clone: The antigen is unknown.

Germline-derived CDR1 and CDR2 are MNHNY and SVGAGI (reference sequence). This CDR3 contains 12 residues. Trimming took 5 bases from V and 8 from J, leaving 7 bases between them. This chain joins TRBV6-6 and TRBJ1-6, with D possibly being TRBD1 (5 bases). The source material was CD4+ T cells from PBMCs cultured with HCoV-NL63 spike peptides, sampled before COVID-19 vaccination. This receptor was identified in a human donor who received a COVID-19 vaccine. DNA of the CDR3: TGTGCCAGCAGTGACAGCGATTCACCCCTCCACTTT. It codes for CASSDSDSPLHF.